These T cell receptor beta chains were read from a single sample in a study of blood T cell repertoires in COVID-19. Method: immunoSEQ multiplex PCR; TCRdb's copy keeps in-frame clones and lacks some. The sample includes a few hundred thousand clones, 84% of them seen just once. Source material: peripheral blood. These receptors were taken from a person aged 70 to 85 with COVID-19, enrolled during active disease. CDR3s include the opening cysteine and the closing phenylalanine or tryptophan. The D gene is left open where the match is weak. Clone size is given for some rows only: seen once, a few or many times, or a class if the clone is expanded.

once | TRBJ1-1 | - | TRBV27 | CATGRRRNTEAFF | TGTGCCACTGGGCGACGGCGGAACACTGAAGCTTTCTTT
once | TRBJ2-1 | - | TRBV7-3 | CASSLSASSYNEQFF | TGTGCCAGCAGCCTTAGTGCAAGCTCCTACAATGAGCAGTTCTTC
- | TRBJ2-4 | - | TRBV30 | CACKAAAKNIQYF | TGTGCCTGTAAAGCGGCGGCCAAAAACATTCAGTACTTC
- | TRBJ1-5 | TRBD1 | TRBV4-2 | CASSQINQGGNQPQHF | TGTGCCAGCAGCCAGATCAATCAGGGGGGCAATCAGCCCCAGCATTTT
- | TRBJ2-2 | TRBD2 | TRBV15 | CATSRVTSGAGTGELFF | TGTGCCACCAGCAGAGTGACTAGCGGGGCGGGCACCGGGGAGCTGTTTTTT
- | TRBJ1-1 | - | TRBV12-5 | CASGLAARTEAFF | TGTGCTAGTGGTTTGGCCGCCAGAACTGAAGCTTTCTTT
- | TRBJ2-5 | - | TRBV6-1 | CASSEIGRVPETQYF | TGTGCCAGCAGTGAAATTGGGCGTGTGCCAGAGACCCAGTACTTC
- | TRBJ2-7 | TRBD1 | TRBV19 | CASSTGQGLNEQYF | TGTGCCAGTAGTACTGGACAGGGGCTGAACGAGCAGTACTTC
few | TRBJ1-3 | - | TRBV7-8 | CASSPLGAESGNTIYF | TGTGCCAGCAGCCCCCTAGGGGCGGAATCTGGAAACACCATATATTTT
- | TRBJ1-4 | - | TRBV7-8 | CASSLGVLRNEKLFF | TGTGCCAGCAGCTTAGGTGTACTCCGAAATGAAAAACTGTTTTTT
- | TRBJ2-1 | - | TRBV4-3 | CASSQDRGLCEQFF | TGCGCCAGCAGCCAAGACAGGGGTCTGTGTGAGCAGTTCTTC
few | TRBJ2-1 | TRBD2 | TRBV13 | CASSQTTSDTYNEQFF | TGTGCCAGCAGCCAGACGACTAGCGACACCTACAATGAGCAGTTCTTC
once | TRBJ1-5 | - | TRBV4-3 | CASSQYQGSHQPQHF | TGCGCCAGCAGCCAATACCAGGGTTCTCATCAGCCCCAGCATTTT
- | TRBJ2-5 | TRBD2 | TRBV5-1 | CASNPFGGETQYF | TGCGCCAGCAACCCTTTCGGGGGGGAGACCCAGTACTTC
- | TRBJ1-5 | TRBD1 | TRBV30 | CAWSGLGQADQPQHF | TGTGCCTGGAGTGGACTTGGACAGGCCGATCAGCCCCAGCATTTT
once | TRBJ2-2 | - | TRBV7-7 | CASSLSYTGELFF | TGTGCCAGCAGCTTGTCTTACACCGGGGAGCTGTTTTTT
- | TRBJ1-6 | - | TRBV6-4 | CASSANRDQAPLHF | TGTGCCAGCAGTGCGAACAGGGATCAGGCACCCCTCCACTTT
- | TRBJ1-5 | TRBD1 | TRBV28 | CASSLRGQASNQPQHF | TGTGCCAGCAGTTTAAGGGGGCAGGCTAGCAATCAGCCCCAGCATTTT
- | TRBJ1-4 | TRBD1 | TRBV7-2 | CASSLRTGNNEKLFF | TGTGCCAGCAGCTTAAGGACAGGGAATAATGAAAAACTGTTTTTT
few | TRBJ1-3 | - | TRBV9 | CASSATRVLAGNTIYF | TGTGCCAGCAGCGCCACGAGGGTACTTGCTGGAAACACCATATATTTT
- | TRBJ2-7 | - | TRBV5-8 | CASSLERNEQYF | TGTGCCAGCAGCTTGGAGCGTAACGAGCAGTACTTC
- | TRBJ1-5 | - | TRBV4-1 | CASSQETTLGKPQHF | TGCGCCAGCAGCCAAGAAACTACTCTTGGAAAGCCCCAGCATTTT
- | TRBJ1-1 | - | TRBV6-6 | CASSYSPGAEAFF | TGTGCCAGCAGTTACTCTCCCGGGGCTGAAGCTTTCTTT
- | TRBJ2-7 | - | TRBV6-2/TRBV6-3 | CASSYRETGRYEQYF | TGTGCCAGCAGTTACCGGGAGACAGGGAGGTACGAGCAGTACTTC
- | TRBJ2-7 | - | TRBV4-2 | CASSPLLGVEQYF | TGTGCCAGCAGCCCGCTCTTAGGAGTCGAGCAGTACTTC
- | TRBJ2-1 | TRBD2 | TRBV6-2/TRBV6-3 | CASSFDSGSGNEQFF | TGTGCCAGCAGTTTTGATAGCGGGAGTGGCAATGAGCAGTTCTTC
- | TRBJ2-1 | TRBD2 | TRBV19 | CASSGLAGGSNEQFF | TGTGCCAGTAGCGGACTAGCGGGGGGGTCAAATGAGCAGTTCTTC
- | TRBJ1-2 | TRBD1 | TRBV29-1 | CSERTGGDYGYTF | TGCAGCGAAAGGACAGGGGGCGACTATGGCTACACCTTC
- | TRBJ1-1 | - | TRBV5-1 | CASSLGLSGTEAFF | TGCGCCAGCAGCTTGGGGCTCTCGGGCACTGAAGCTTTCTTT
- | TRBJ2-3 | TRBD1 | TRBV6-5 | CASSLRQGRTDTQYF | TGTGCCAGCAGTCTCCGACAGGGGAGAACAGATACGCAGTATTTT
- | TRBJ2-3 | - | TRBV28 | CASRPGNTDTQYF | TGTGCCAGCAGGCCCGGGAACACAGATACGCAGTATTTT